The clone carrying this T cell receptor beta chain has only a few counts. This CDR3 has 17 residues. Germline V CDR1 and CDR2: KGHDR, SFDVKD. Trimming cost V 8 bases and J 0 bases; bases outside gene matches: 12. The sample originates from a study of T-cell reconstitution after alpha-beta-depleted transplantation in children. Using unique molecular identifiers, the investigators prepared the TCRbeta library. MiXCR was run by TCRdb on the PCR reads, yielding one entry per CDR3 protein. This table has approximately 270,000 distinct CDR3 sequences, 20% to 30% appearing once. The chain is built from TRBV24-1 and TRBJ2-1; 7 nucleotides line up with TRBD2. The origin of this receptor is a female patient between 2 and 10 years old who had a stem cell transplant for congenital amegakaryocytic thrombocytopenia, so the T cells may come from the graft donor. The material was PBMCs, mostly from graft donor cells, obtained 360 days after TCRalphabeta/CD19-depleted stem cell transplant. Here the CDR3 reads CATNGQGGGSSYNEQFF. The CDR3 DNA reads as TGTGCCACCAATGGGCAGGGAGGCGGGAGCTCCTACAATGAGCAGTTCTTC.